This T cell receptor beta chain was recovered during a study of blood T cell repertoires in COVID-19. Study-level information: Sites in the United States, Italy and Spain provided acute and convalescent COVID-19 samples. Sources were T cells, B-cell-depleted T cells, or PBMCs; the material itself was cDNA or gDNA.

In the study's own analysis: From reference gene primer amplification, estimates of nucleated cell counts were derived. Here immunoSEQ multiplex PCR was the method, and the copy in TCRdb shows in-frame clones only, minus some. The D gene and trimming were derived from the DNA, and the V and J assignments and clone size from that table. The table shows 150,000 or so clones, with approximately 90% occurring only once. This CDR3 contains 12 residues. Germline-derived CDR1 and CDR2 are MNHEY and SMNVEV (reference sequence). The ends were cut back, 3 bases at V and 7 bases at J, with 9 bases in the middle.

The specimen sequenced was peripheral blood. The sequence was collected from a man aged 18 to 29 with acute or convalescent COVID-19. The genes are TRBV27 and TRBJ1-1, with D hard to call. DNA for the CDR3: TGTGCCAGCAGTTTTATCGGGTATGAAGCTTTCTTT. Its protein is CASSFIGYEAFF.